The present T cell receptor beta chain was sequenced within a study of PD-L1 blockade in urothelial cancer. Time point in this sample: peripheral blood 6 weeks after treatment start. The CDR3 loop spans 14 amino acids. Germline trimming cut 3 bases from V and 3 bases from J; bases unmatched to any gene: 2. The germline gives CDR1 MGHRA, CDR2 YSYEKL. Synthetic analogs of TCR templates were spiked into every PCR. Here immunoSEQ multiplex PCR was the method, and the copy in TCRdb shows in-frame clones only, minus some. The repertoire holds roughly 100,000 clones, over 80% seen once, with approximately 8.4% in the top ten. This clone was counted between two and nine times.

The genes are TRBV4-1 and TRBJ1-5; 7 nucleotides match TRBD1. The receptor was derived from a man between 65 and 85 years old with urothelial cancer. The source was PBMCs, collected around atezolizumab (anti-PD-L1) treatment. The CDR3 DNA is TGCGCCAGCAGCCAGGACAGGTACAATCAGCCCCAGCATTTT. This sequence encodes CASSQDRYNQPQHF.